This is a list of T cell receptor beta chains from one sample in a study of Graves' ophthalmopathy and Graves' hyperthyroidism. MiXCR, run by TCRdb on the multiplex PCR reads, gives a single entry per CDR3 protein. The sample includes some 170,000 distinct CDR3 sequences, 35% to 50% of them seen just once. The specimen was peripheral blood. These receptor sequences come from a young man with Graves' ophthalmopathy. The CDR3 runs from the conserved cysteine through the conserved F or W. A D gene is named only where the DNA matches it firmly. Rows give clone size only sometimes, using once, few, many, or a class for an expanded clone.

>.|TRBJ1-2|TRBV6-2/TRBV6-3|.
TGTGCCAGCAGTTTAGGGGAATATGGCTACACCTTC
CASSLGEYGYTF
>.|TRBJ1-1|TRBV28|few
TGTGCCAGCAGTTTGGGTGCAGGGGTGAGAACTGAAGCTTTCTTT
CASSLGAGVRTEAFF
>.|TRBJ1-3|TRBV12-3/TRBV12-4|many
TGTGCCAGCAGTTTTGCCGGGTCTGGAAACACCATATATTTT
CASSFAGSGNTIYF
>.|TRBJ2-7|TRBV25-1|.
TGCGCCAGCAGTGATTCGGGGGGCGAGTACTTC
CASSDSGGEYF
>.|TRBJ1-1|TRBV29-1|.
TGCAGCGTCCGAAGGGGTACGAACACTGAAGCTTTCTTT
CSVRRGTNTEAFF
>.|TRBJ1-5|TRBV7-2|.
TGTGCCAGCAGCTTGGGACCGAACAATCAGCCCCAGCATTTT
CASSLGPNNQPQHF
>.|TRBJ1-1|TRBV25-1|.
TGTGCCAGCAACGGGGGGCTCCAGGACACTGAAGCTTTCTTT
CASNGGLQDTEAFF
>.|TRBJ1-5|TRBV28|.
TGTGCCAGCAGTCCCAGGGGCAGCAATCAGCCCCAGCATTTT
CASSPRGSNQPQHF
>.|TRBJ1-1|TRBV12-3/TRBV12-4|.
TGTGCCAGCACCCCCGACCCCGGGGCTGAAGCTTTCTTT
CASTPDPGAEAFF
>.|TRBJ1-2|TRBV7-3|many
TGTGCCAGCAGTCCTGGCAGAGGCTCTGGCTACACCTTC
CASSPGRGSGYTF
>.|TRBJ2-7|TRBV7-9|many
TGTGCCAGCAGCTTTCAGTCCTACGAGCAGTACTTC
CASSFQSYEQYF
>TRBD1|TRBJ1-5|TRBV4-1|many
TGCGCCAGCAGCCAAGTCACAGGGGATCAGCCCCAGCATTTT
CASSQVTGDQPQHF
>.|TRBJ2-7|TRBV6-1|.
TGTGCCAGCATGGACGGACCCTACGAGCAGTACTTC
CASMDGPYEQYF
>.|TRBJ2-5|TRBV12-3/TRBV12-4|.
TGTGCCAGCAGTCCCCACCCGACGGAAGAGACCCAATACTTC
CASSPHPTEETQYF
>TRBD2|TRBJ2-7|TRBV27|many
TGTGCCAGCAGTTCGGGACTAGCGGGAGGGGGAGAGCAGTACTTC
CASSSGLAGGGEQYF
>TRBD1|TRBJ1-1|TRBV19|many
TGTGCCAGTAGCTGGGGACAGGCGAACACTGAAGCTTTCTTT
CASSWGQANTEAFF
>TRBD2|TRBJ2-7|TRBV27|.
TGTGCCAGCAGTCCAGGCCCGGGGGGAAACTACGAGCAGTACTTC
CASSPGPGGNYEQYF
>TRBD1|TRBJ2-4|TRBV6-1|.
TGTGCCAGCAGACAACAGGGGCCTAAAAACATTCAGTACTTC
CASRQQGPKNIQYF
>.|TRBJ1-5|TRBV11-2|.
TGTGCCAGCAGCTTAAAGGGCTCCAGGTTCAATCAGCCCCAGCATTTT
CASSLKGSRFNQPQHF
>TRBD1|TRBJ2-7|TRBV7-2|many
TGTGCCAGCAGCCCGACCACACAGGGGGCAGACGAGCAGTACTTC
CASSPTTQGADEQYF
>.|TRBJ2-7|TRBV11-2|.
TGTGCCAGCAGGCGGATGGGGCCTCCCTACGAGCAGTACTTC
CASRRMGPPYEQYF
>.|TRBJ2-7|TRBV27|many
TGTGCCAGCAGTTTACCCGGGGACGAGCAGTACTTC
CASSLPGDEQYF
>TRBD2|TRBJ2-7|TRBV27|.
TGTGCCAGCAGCCGGGGTAGCGGGAAAAACGAGCAGTACTTC
CASSRGSGKNEQYF
>TRBD1|TRBJ1-1|TRBV28|many
TGTGCCAGCAGTTTATGGGACAGGGAATGGGCTGAAGCTTTCTTT
CASSLWDREWAEAFF
>TRBD2|TRBJ2-5|TRBV6-2/TRBV6-3|few
TGTGCCAGCAGTTACTTCCTTCAGCGGGAACAAGAGACCCAGTACTTC
CASSYFLQREQETQYF
>.|TRBJ2-7|TRBV4-3|many
TGCGCCAGCAGCCAAGGGACAGCAGCCTACGAGCAGTACTTC
CASSQGTAAYEQYF
>.|TRBJ2-7|TRBV12-3/TRBV12-4|.
TGTGCCAGCAGTTTAGCGCTGGGGGGTTCCTACGAGCAGTACTTC
CASSLALGGSYEQYF
>TRBD1|TRBJ1-2|TRBV24-1|many
TGTGCCACCAGTGATTCCCGACAGGGAGGAGTGTATGGCTACACCTTC
CATSDSRQGGVYGYTF
>TRBD1|TRBJ1-1|TRBV19|.
TGTGCCAGTAGTACCAGACCAACAGGGGACACTGAAGCTTTCTTT
CASSTRPTGDTEAFF
>TRBD1|TRBJ2-7|TRBV6-2/TRBV6-3|.
TGTGCCAGCAGGCAACAGGGGATAAACGAGCAGTACTTC
CASRQQGINEQYF
>.|TRBJ1-1|TRBV19|many
TGTGCCAGTAATGGCAGGAGTATGAACACTGAAGCTTTCTTT
CASNGRSMNTEAFF
>.|TRBJ2-7|TRBV7-2|many
TGTGCCAGCAGCTACCGGACAGCCTCCTACGAGCAGTACTTC
CASSYRTASYEQYF
>TRBD1|TRBJ1-1|TRBV30|many
TGTGCCTGGACCAGACAGGGGATAGGTGAAGCTTTCTTT
CAWTRQGIGEAFF
>TRBD1|TRBJ1-2|TRBV29-1|many
TGCAGCGCTGGGGACAGGGGGAATGGCTACACCTTC
CSAGDRGNGYTF
>TRBD1|TRBJ1-5|TRBV12-3/TRBV12-4|.
TGTGCCAGCAGCCCCGGGACAGGGGGCTTTAATCAGCCCCAGCATTTT
CASSPGTGGFNQPQHF
>.|TRBJ2-7|TRBV12-3/TRBV12-4|once
TGTGCCAGCAGTCCCTCCCTCTCCTACGAGCAGTACTTC
CASSPSLSYEQYF
>.|TRBJ1-1|TRBV2|.
TGTGCCAGCAGTATGACCGATTTGAACACTGAAGCTTTCTTT
CASSMTDLNTEAFF
>TRBD1|TRBJ1-5|TRBV27|.
TGTGCCAGCAGTGCCAGGGGGTTCAATCAGCCCCAGCATTTT
CASSARGFNQPQHF
>.|TRBJ2-5|TRBV6-1|.
TGTGCCAGCAGGGACCGGGGGACCCAGTACTTC
CASRDRGTQYF
>.|TRBJ1-1|TRBV7-8|many
TGTGCCAGCAGCTTAGGGCAAGGGGTCACTGAAGCTTTCTTT
CASSLGQGVTEAFF
>.|TRBJ1-1|TRBV6-2/TRBV6-3|.
TGTGCCAGCAGTTACTCGCCGGACAGTCACCGGGCTGAAGCTTTCTTT
CASSYSPDSHRAEAFF
>.|TRBJ2-5|TRBV11-3|many
TGTGCCAGCAAATCAGGCCGCAGGGGTATGGAGACCCAGTACTTC
CASKSGRRGMETQYF
>.|TRBJ1-5|TRBV2|many
TGTGCCAGCAGAGGAATTCAGGATCAGCCCCAGCATTTT
CASRGIQDQPQHF
>.|TRBJ2-7|TRBV20-1|many
TGCAGTGCTAGAGGGGGGAGCCGACCCTACGAGCAGTACTTC
CSARGGSRPYEQYF
>.|TRBJ1-6|TRBV4-2|many
TGTGCCAGCAGCCAAGGAGAAGGAAGCGAAGGATCACCCCTCCACTTT
CASSQGEGSEGSPLHF
>.|TRBJ2-5|TRBV7-8|many
TGTGCCAGCAGCTTAGAACCCCGGCTAGGAGGGACCCAGTACTTC
CASSLEPRLGGTQYF
>.|TRBJ2-7|TRBV6-2/TRBV6-3|many
TGTGCCAGCAACCAACACAGCGGGCGGACCAGCTACGAGCAGTACTTC
CASNQHSGRTSYEQYF
>.|TRBJ1-6|TRBV7-8|.
TGTGCCAGCAGCTTATTAAATTCACCCCTCCACTTT
CASSLLNSPLHF
>.|TRBJ2-2|TRBV11-2|many
TGTGCCAGCAGCGCACGAAGGAGGCCGATGTCTGGGGAGCTGTTTTTT
CASSARRRPMSGELFF
>TRBD1|TRBJ1-5|TRBV6-2/TRBV6-3|once
TGTGCCACCTCGGATGACATTGTGGGGACAGGGAACCAGCCCCAGCATTTT
CATSDDIVGTGNQPQHF
>.|TRBJ2-7|TRBV6-1|.
TGTGCCAGCAGACTCAGGACGGCCTGGTACGAGCAGTACTTC
CASRLRTAWYEQYF
>.|TRBJ2-7|TRBV7-2|many
TGTGCCAGCAGCCCACGGGCCACAGAAGTAGCCTACGAGCAGTACTTC
CASSPRATEVAYEQYF
>TRBD1|TRBJ2-7|TRBV24-1|.
TGTGCCACCAGTGAGGACAGGCGAAACGAGCAGTACTTC
CATSEDRRNEQYF
>.|TRBJ2-6|TRBV18|.
TGTGCCAGCTCACCCCAGGGATCCGGGGCCAACGTCCTGACTTTC
CASSPQGSGANVLTF
>.|TRBJ1-5|TRBV10-3|.
TGTGCCATCATTAGCAGGGGCAATAGCAATCAGCCCCAGCATTTT
CAIISRGNSNQPQHF
>.|TRBJ2-5|TRBV15|many
TGTGCCACCAGCAGAGTTCGAGAAGGGGCGCCAACCCAAGAGACCCAGTACTTC
CATSRVREGAPTQETQYF
>TRBD1|TRBJ1-2|TRBV6-5|many
TGTGCCAGCAGTTACAATGTCAGGGGGGACTATGGCTACACCTTC
CASSYNVRGDYGYTF
>TRBD1|TRBJ2-7|TRBV6-1|.
TGTGCCAGCAGATCGACAGGGGGTGCCTACGAGCAGTACTTC
CASRSTGGAYEQYF
>TRBD2|TRBJ2-5|TRBV28|many
TGTGCCAGCAGTTCCCCACTAGCGAACCAAGAGACCCAGTACTTC
CASSSPLANQETQYF
>TRBD2|TRBJ2-7|TRBV6-1|many
TGTGCCAGCAGAGAGGAACGGGAGGGCTCCGAGCAGTACTTC
CASREEREGSEQYF